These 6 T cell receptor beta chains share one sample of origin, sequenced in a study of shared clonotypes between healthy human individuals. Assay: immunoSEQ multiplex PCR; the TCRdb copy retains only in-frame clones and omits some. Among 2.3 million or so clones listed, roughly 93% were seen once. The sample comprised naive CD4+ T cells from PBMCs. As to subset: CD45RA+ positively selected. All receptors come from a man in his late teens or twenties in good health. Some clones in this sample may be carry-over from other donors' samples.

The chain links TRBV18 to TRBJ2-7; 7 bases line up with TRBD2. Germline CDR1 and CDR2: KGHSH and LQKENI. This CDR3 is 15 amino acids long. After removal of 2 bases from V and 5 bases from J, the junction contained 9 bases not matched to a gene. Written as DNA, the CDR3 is TGTGCCAGCTCACCAACGCAGGGAGGGAGAAACGAGCAGTACTTC. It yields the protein CASSPTQGGRNEQYF.

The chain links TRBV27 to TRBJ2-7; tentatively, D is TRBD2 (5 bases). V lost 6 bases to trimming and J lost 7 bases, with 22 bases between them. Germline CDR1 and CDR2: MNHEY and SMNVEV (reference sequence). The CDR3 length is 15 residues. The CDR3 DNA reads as TGTGCCAGCAGCCGAGACCGGGCGGGCCCTACGGAGCAGTACTTC. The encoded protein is CASSRDRAGPTEQYF.

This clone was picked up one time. The CDR3: CVRSLGAKLQETQYF. As DNA, the CDR3 is TGTGTCAGAAGCTTAGGAGCGAAACTCCAAGAGACCCAGTACTTC. The chain uses TRBV7-5 and TRBJ2-5; the tabulated D call, TRBD2, remains unverified against the DNA. TRBV7-5 is noted as a pseudogene. This CDR3 has 15 amino acids.

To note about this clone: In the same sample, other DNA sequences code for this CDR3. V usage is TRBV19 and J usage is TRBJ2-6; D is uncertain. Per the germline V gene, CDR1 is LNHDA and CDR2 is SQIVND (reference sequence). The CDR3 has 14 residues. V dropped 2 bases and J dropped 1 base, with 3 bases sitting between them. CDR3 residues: CASSITSGANVLTF. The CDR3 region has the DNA TGTGCCAGTAGTATAACTTCTGGGGCCAACGTCCTGACTTTC.

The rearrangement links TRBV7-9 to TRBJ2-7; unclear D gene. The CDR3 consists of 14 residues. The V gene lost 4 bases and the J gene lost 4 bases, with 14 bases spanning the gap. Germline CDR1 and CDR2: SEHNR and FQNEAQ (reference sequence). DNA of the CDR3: TGTGCCAGCAGCTCGGCACCAGATCGATACGAGCAGTACTTC. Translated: CASSSAPDRYEQYF.

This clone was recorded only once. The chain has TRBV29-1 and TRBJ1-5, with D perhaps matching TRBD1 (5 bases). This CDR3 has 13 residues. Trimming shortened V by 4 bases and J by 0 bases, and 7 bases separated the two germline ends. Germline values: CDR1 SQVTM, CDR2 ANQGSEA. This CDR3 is CSVVGGSNQPQHF. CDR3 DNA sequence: TGCAGCGTTGTTGGGGGTAGCAATCAGCCCCAGCATTTT.